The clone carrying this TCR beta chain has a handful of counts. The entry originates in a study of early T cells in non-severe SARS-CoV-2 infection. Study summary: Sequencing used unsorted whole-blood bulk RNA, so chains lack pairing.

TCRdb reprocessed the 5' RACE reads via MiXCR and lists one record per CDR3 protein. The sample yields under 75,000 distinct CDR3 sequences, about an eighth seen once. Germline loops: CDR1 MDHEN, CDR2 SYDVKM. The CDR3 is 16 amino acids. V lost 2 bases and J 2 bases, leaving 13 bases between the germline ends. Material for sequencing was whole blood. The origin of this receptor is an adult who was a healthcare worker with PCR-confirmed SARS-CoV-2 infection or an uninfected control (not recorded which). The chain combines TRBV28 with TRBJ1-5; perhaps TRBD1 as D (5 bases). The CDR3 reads CASSLSRGVGNQPQHF. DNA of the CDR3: TGTGCCAGCAGTTTAAGTCGGGGCGTAGGCAATCAGCCCCAGCATTTT.